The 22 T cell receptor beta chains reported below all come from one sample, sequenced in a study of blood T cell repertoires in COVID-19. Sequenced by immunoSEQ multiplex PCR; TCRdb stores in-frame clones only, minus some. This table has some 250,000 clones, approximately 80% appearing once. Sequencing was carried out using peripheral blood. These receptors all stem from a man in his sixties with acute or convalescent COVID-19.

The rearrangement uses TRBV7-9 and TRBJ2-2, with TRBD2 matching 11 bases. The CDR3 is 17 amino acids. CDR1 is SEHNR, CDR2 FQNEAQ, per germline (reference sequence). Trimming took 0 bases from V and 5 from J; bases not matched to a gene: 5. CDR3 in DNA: TGTGCCAGCAGCTTAGCCACTAGCGGGAGTGGGACCGGGGAGCTGTTTTTT. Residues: CASSLATSGSGTGELFF.

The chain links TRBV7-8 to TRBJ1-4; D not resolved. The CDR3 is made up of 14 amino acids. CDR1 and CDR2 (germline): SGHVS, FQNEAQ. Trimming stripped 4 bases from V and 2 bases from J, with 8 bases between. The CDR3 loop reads CASSYSSTNEKLFF. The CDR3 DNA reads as TGTGCCAGCAGCTACAGCTCTACTAATGAAAAACTGTTTTTT.

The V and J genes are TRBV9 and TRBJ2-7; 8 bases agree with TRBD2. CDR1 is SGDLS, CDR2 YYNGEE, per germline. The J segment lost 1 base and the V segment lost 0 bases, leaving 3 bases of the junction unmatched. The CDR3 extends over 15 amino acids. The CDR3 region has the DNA TGTGCCAGCAGCGTAGACCTAGCGGGTTCCTACGAGCAGTACTTC. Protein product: CASSVDLAGSYEQYF. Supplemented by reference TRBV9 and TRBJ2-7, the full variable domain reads DSGVTQTPKHLITATGQRVTLRCSPRSGDLSVYWYQQSLDQGLQFLIQYYNGEERAKGNILERFSAQQFPDLHSELNLSSLELGDSALYFCASSVDLAGSYEQYFGPGTRLTVT.

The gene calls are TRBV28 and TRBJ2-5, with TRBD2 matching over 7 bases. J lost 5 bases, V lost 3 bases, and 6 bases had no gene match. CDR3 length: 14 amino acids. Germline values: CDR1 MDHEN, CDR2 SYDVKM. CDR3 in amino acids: CASSFFPGGETQYF. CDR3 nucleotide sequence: TGTGCCAGCAGTTTTTTTCCCGGGGGGGAGACCCAGTACTTC.

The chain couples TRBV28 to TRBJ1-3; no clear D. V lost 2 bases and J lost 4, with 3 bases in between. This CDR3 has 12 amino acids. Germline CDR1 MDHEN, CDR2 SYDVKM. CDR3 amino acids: CASSLPGNTIYF. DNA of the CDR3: TGTGCCAGCAGTTTACCAGGAAACACCATATATTTT.

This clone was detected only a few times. The CDR3 sequence is CASKSGTGRYGYTF. The CDR3 DNA is TGTGCCAGCAAATCCGGGACAGGTCGCTATGGCTACACCTTC. The chain combines TRBV2 with TRBJ1-2; 8 bases agree with TRBD1. The V segment lost 7 bases and the J segment 4 bases; nucleotides outside the gene matches: 8. CDR1 is SNHLY, CDR2 FYNNEI, per germline. This CDR3 is 14 amino acids long.

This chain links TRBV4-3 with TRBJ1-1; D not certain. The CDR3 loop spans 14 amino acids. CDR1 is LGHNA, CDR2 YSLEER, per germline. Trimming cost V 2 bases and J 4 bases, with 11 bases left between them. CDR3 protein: CASSQLAPTTEAFF. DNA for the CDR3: TGCGCCAGCAGCCAACTAGCCCCTACCACTGAAGCTTTCTTT.

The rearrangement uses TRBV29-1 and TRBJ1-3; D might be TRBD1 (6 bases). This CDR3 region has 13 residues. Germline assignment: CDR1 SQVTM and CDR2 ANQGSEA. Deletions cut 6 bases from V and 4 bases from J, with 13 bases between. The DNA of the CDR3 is TGCAGCGTAGCCCGGGACATCGGAAACACCATATATTTT. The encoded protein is CSVARDIGNTIYF.

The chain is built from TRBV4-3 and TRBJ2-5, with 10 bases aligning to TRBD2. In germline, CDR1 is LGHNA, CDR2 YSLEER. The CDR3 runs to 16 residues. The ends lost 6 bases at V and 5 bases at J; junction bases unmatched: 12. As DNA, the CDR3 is TGCGCCAGCAGAAACATCGCAGCGGGAGGGCCTGAGACCCAGTACTTC. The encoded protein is CASRNIAAGGPETQYF.

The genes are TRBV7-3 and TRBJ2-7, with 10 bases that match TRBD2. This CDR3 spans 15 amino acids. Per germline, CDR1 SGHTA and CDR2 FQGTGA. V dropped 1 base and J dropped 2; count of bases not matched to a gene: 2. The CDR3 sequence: CASSLMSGRAYEQYF. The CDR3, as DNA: TGTGCCAGCAGCTTAATGAGCGGGAGGGCCTACGAGCAGTACTTC. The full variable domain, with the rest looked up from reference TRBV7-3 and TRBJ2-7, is GAGVSQTPSNKVTEKGKYVELRCDPISGHTALYWYRQSLGQGPEFLIYFQGTGAADDSGLPNDRFFAVRPEGSVSTLKIQRTERGDSAVYLCASSLMSGRAYEQYFGPGTRLTVT.

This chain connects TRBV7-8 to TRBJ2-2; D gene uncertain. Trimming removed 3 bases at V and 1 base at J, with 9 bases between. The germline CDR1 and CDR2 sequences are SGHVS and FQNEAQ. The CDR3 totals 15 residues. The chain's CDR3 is CASSFTPMNTGELFF. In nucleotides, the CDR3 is TGTGCCAGCAGCTTCACACCAATGAACACCGGGGAGCTGTTTTTT.

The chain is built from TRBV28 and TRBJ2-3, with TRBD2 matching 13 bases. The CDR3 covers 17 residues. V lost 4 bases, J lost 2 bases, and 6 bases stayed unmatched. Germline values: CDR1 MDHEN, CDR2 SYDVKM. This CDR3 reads CASSSPGLAGYTDTQYF. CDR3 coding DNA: TGTGCCAGCAGTTCTCCGGGACTAGCGGGGTACACAGATACGCAGTATTTT.

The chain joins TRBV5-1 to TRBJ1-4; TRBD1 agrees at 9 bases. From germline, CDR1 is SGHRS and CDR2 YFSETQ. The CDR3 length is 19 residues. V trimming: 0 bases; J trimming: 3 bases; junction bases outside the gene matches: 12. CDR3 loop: CASSLDPMGQGVSNEKLFF. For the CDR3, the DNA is TGCGCCAGCAGCTTGGACCCCATGGGACAGGGTGTTTCTAATGAAAAACTGTTTTTT. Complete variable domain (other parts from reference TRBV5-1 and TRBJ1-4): KAGVTQTPRYLIKTRGQQVTLSCSPISGHRSVSWYQQTPGQGLQFLFEYFSETQRNKGNFPGRFSGRQFSNSRSEMNVSTLELGDSALYLCASSLDPMGQGVSNEKLFFGSGTQLSVL.

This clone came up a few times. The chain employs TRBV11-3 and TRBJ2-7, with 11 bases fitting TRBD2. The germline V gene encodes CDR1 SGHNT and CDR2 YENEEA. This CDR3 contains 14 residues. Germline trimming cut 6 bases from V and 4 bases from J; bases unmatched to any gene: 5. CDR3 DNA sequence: TGTGCCAGCAGTCCAGGACTAGCGGGTTACGAGCAGTACTTC. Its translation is CASSPGLAGYEQYF.

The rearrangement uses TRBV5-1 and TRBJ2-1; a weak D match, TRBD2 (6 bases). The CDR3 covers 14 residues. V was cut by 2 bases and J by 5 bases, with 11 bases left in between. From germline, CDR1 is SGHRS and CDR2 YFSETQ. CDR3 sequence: CASSLSGLDNEQFF. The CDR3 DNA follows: TGCGCCAGCAGCTTATCGGGACTGGACAATGAGCAGTTCTTC. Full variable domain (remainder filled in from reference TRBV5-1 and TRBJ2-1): KAGVTQTPRYLIKTRGQQVTLSCSPISGHRSVSWYQQTPGQGLQFLFEYFSETQRNKGNFPGRFSGRQFSNSRSEMNVSTLELGDSALYLCASSLSGLDNEQFFGPGTRLTVL.

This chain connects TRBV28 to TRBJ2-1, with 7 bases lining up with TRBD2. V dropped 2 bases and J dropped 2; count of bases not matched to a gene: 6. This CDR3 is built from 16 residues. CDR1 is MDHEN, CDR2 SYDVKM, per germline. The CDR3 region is CASSLEGRGAYNEQFF. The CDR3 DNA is TGTGCCAGCAGTTTAGAAGGCCGGGGGGCCTACAATGAGCAGTTCTTC.

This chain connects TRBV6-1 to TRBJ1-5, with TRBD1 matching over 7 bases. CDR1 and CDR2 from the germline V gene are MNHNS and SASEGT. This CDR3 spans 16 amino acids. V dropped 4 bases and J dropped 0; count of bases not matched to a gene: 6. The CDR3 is CASSGGTVRSNQPQHF. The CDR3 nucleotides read TGTGCCAGCAGTGGTGGGACAGTTCGTAGCAATCAGCCCCAGCATTTT.

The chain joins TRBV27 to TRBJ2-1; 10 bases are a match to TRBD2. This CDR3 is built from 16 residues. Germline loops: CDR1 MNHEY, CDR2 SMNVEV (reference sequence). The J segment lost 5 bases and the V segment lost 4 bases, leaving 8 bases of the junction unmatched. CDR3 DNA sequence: TGTGCCAGCAGTTGGCGTGGTAGCGGGGGGAACAATGAGCAGTTCTTC. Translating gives CASSWRGSGGNNEQFF.

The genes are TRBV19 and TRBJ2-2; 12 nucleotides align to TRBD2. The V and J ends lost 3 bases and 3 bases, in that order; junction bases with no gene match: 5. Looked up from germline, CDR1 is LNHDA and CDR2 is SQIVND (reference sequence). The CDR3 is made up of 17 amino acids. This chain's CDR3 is CASSMTSGGPYTGELFF. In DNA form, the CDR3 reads TGTGCCAGTAGTATGACTAGCGGGGGCCCCTACACCGGGGAGCTGTTTTTT.

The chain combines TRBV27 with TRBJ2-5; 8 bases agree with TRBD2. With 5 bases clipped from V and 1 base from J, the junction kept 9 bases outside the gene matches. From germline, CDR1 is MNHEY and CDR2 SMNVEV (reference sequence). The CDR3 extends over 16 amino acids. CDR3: CASSPTGLAGQETQYF. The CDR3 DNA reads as TGTGCCAGCAGTCCCACGGGGCTAGCGGGCCAAGAGACCCAGTACTTC.

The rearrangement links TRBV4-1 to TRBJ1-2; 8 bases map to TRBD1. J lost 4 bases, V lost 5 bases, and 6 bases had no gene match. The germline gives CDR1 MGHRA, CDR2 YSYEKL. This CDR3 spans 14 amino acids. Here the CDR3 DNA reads TGCGCCAGCAGCACCCGGACAGGGTCCTATGGCTACACCTTC. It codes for CASSTRTGSYGYTF.

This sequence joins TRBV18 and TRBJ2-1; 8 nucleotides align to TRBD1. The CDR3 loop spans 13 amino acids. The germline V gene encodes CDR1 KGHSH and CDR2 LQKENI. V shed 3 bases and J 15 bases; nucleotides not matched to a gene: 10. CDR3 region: CASSPPGQVGWFF. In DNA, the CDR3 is TGTGCCAGCTCACCTCCGGGACAGGTTGGGTGGTTCTTC.